A single count supports the clone carrying this T cell receptor (beta chain). The CDR3 runs to 13 residues. Deletions cut 1 base from V and 0 bases from J, with 6 bases between. Germline-derived CDR1 and CDR2 are GTSNPN and SVGIG (reference sequence). The data stem from a study of blood T cell repertoires in COVID-19. Whole-study context: The United States, Italy and Spain were the sources of the acute and convalescent COVID-19 samples.

Authors' methods: Amplification of reference gene primers was used by the study to estimate nucleated cell counts. The repertoire was sequenced with immunoSEQ multiplex PCR; TCRdb's copy has only in-frame clones and lacks some. D and trimming come from the DNA, and the V and J calls and clone size come from that table. Seen here are some 130,000 clones, 78% observed once, and the top ten hold over 9.5%. The sequencing input was peripheral blood. The receptor was isolated from a man aged 55 to 70 who had recovered from COVID-19. The V gene is TRBV30, the J gene TRBJ1-1; D gene ambiguous. The CDR3 DNA follows: TGTGCCTGGAGTGGGTCGGTGAACACTGAAGCTTTCTTT. Translated: CAWSGSVNTEAFF. Full variable domain (remainder filled in from reference TRBV30 and TRBJ1-1): SQTIHQWPATLVQPVGSPLSLECTVEGTSNPNLYWYRQAAGRGLQLLFYSVGIGQISSEVPQNLSASRPQDRQFILSSKKLLLSDSGFYLCAWSGSVNTEAFFGQGTRLTVV.